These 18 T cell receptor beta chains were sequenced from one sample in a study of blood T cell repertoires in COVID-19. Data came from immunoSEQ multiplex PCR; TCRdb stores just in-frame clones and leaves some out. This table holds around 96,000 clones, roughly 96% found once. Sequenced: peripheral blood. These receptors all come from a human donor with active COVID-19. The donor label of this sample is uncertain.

CDR3 bases: TGTGCCAGCAGCTTGTTGGCTAGCGGGGGGGGCTACGAGCAGTACTTC. Protein: CASSLLASGGGYEQYF. The J gene is TRBJ2-7, the V gene TRBV7-2; TRBD2 matches 12 bases. The V gene end was trimmed by 3 bases and the J gene end by 3 bases; junction bases not matched to a gene: 6. This CDR3 spans 16 amino acids. CDR1 and CDR2 (germline): SGHTA, FQGNSA.

CDR3 coding DNA: TGTGCCAGCAGCCAGGCCGCGGGGGGGTACTACAATGAGCAGTTCTTC. Translated, it gives CASSQAAGGYYNEQFF. The rearrangement joins TRBV3-1 (or the pseudogene TRBV3-2) to TRBJ2-1, with TRBD2 matching over 9 bases. This CDR3 has 16 amino acids. The J segment lost 3 bases and the V segment lost 3 bases, leaving 6 bases of the junction unmatched. The germline V gene has CDR1 LGHDT and CDR2 YNNKEL (reference sequence).

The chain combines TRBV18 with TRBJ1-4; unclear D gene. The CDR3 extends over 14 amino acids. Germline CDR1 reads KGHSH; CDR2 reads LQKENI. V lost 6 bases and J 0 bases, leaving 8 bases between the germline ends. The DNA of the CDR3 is TGTGCCAGCTCCCCCCTTGCAACTAATGAAAAACTGTTTTTT. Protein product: CASSPLATNEKLFF.

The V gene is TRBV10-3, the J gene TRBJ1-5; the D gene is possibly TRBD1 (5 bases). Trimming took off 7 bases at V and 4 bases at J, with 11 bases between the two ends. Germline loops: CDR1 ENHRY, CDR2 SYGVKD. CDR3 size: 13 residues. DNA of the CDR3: TGTGCCATCACCGCAGGGTCTAATCAGCCCCAGCATTTT. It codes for CAITAGSNQPQHF.

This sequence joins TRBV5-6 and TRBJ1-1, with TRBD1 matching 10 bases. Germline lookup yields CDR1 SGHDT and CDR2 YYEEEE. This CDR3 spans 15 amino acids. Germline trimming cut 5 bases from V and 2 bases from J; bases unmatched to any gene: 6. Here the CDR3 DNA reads TGTGCCAGCAGAATGACAGGGGGCGCAAACACTGAAGCTTTCTTT. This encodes CASRMTGGANTEAFF. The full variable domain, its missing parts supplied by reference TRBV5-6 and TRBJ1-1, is DAGVTQSPTHLIKTRGQQVTLRCSPKSGHDTVSWYQQALGQGPQFIFQYYEEEERQRGNFPDRFSGHQFPNYSSELNVNALLLGDSALYLCASRMTGGANTEAFFGQGTRLTVV.

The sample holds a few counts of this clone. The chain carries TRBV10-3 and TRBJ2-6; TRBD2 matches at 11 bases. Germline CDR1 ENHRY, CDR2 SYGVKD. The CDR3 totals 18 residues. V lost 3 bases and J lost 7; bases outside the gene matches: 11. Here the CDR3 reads CAISDGTSGRLGANVLTF. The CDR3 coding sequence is TGTGCCATCAGTGATGGGACTAGCGGACGTCTGGGCGCCAACGTCCTGACTTTC.

CDR3 DNA sequence: TGCGCCAGCAGCTTGGATTGGAGAGGGGGCACTGAAGCTTTCTTT. Residues: CASSLDWRGGTEAFF. The chain has TRBV5-1 and TRBJ1-1, with D perhaps TRBD1 (6 bases). V was trimmed by 0 bases and J by 4 bases, leaving 13 bases between them. This CDR3 has 15 amino acids. CDR1 SGHRS and CDR2 YFSETQ come from the germline V gene.

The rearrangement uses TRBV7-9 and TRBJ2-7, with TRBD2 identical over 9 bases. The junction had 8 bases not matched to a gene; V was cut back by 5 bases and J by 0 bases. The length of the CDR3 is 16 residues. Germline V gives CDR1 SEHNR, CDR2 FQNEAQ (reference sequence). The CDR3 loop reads CASSQRTSASSYEQYF. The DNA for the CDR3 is TGTGCCAGCAGCCAAAGGACTAGCGCAAGCTCCTACGAGCAGTACTTC.

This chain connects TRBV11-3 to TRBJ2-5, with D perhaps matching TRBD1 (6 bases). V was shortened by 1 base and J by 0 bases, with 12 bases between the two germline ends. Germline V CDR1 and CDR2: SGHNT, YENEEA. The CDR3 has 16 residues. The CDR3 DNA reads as TGTGCCAGCAGCTTAGGAACAGGGATGTACCAAGAGACCCAGTACTTC. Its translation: CASSLGTGMYQETQYF.

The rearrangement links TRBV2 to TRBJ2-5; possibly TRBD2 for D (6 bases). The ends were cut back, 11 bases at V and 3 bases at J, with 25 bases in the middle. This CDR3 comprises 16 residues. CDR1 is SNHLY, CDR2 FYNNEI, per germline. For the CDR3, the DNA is TGTGCCCTCGACACCGGGACTCCCAAAACAAAAGAGACCCAGTACTTC. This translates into CALDTGTPKTKETQYF.

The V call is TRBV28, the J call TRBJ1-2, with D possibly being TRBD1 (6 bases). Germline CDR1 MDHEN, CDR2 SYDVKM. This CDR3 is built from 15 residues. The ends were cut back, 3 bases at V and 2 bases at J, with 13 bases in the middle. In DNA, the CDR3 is TGTGCCAGCAGTTTCAACAGGGCCCCAAACTATGGCTACACCTTC. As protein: CASSFNRAPNYGYTF.

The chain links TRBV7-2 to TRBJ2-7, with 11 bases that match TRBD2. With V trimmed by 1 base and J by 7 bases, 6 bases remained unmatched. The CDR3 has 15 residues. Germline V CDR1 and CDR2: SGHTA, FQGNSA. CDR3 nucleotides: TGTGCCAGCAGCTTAGTTAGCGGGGGGGCGAGTGAGCAGTACTTC. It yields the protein CASSLVSGGASEQYF. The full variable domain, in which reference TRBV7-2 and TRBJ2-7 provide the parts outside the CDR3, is GAGVSQSPSNKVTEKGKDVELRCDPISGHTALYWYRQSLGQGLEFLIYFQGNSAPDKSGLPSDRFSAERTGGSVSTLTIQRTQQEDSAVYLCASSLVSGGASEQYFGPGTRLTVT.

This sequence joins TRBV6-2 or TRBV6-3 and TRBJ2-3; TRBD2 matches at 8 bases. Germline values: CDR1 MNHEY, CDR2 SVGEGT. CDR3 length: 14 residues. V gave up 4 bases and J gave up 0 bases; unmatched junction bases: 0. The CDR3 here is CASSSSGSTDTQYF. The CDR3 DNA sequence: TGTGCCAGCAGTTCTAGCGGGAGCACAGATACGCAGTATTTT.

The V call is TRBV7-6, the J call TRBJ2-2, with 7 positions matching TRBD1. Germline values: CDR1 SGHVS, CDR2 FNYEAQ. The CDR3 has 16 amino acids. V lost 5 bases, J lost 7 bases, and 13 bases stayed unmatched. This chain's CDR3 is CASSRRQGGDGGELFF. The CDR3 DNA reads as TGTGCCAGCAGCCGCCGACAGGGTGGGGACGGCGGGGAGCTGTTTTTT.

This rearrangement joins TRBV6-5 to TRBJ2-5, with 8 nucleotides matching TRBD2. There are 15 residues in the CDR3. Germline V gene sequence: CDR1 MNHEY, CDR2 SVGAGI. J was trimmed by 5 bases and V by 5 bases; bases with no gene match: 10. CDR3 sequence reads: CASSKTGGLGETQYF. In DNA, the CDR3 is TGTGCCAGCAGTAAAACGGGGGGGTTGGGGGAGACCCAGTACTTC.

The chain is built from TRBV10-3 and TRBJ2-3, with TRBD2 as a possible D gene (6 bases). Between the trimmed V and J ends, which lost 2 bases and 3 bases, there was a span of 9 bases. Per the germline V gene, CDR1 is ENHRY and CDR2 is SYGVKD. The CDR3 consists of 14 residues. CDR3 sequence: CAISEPGRTDTQYF. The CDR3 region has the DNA TGTGCCATCAGTGAGCCAGGGAGGACAGATACGCAGTATTTT.

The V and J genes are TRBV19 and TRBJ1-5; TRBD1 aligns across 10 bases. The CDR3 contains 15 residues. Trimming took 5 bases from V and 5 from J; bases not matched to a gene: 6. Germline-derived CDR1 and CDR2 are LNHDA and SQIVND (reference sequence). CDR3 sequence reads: CASSDTGTGDQPQHF. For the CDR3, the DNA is TGTGCCAGTAGTGACACCGGGACAGGGGATCAGCCCCAGCATTTT.

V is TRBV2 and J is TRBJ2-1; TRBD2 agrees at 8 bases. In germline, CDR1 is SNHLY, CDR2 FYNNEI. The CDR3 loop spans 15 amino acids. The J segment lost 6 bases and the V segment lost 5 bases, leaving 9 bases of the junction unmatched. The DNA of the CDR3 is TGTGCCAGCAGTCGGGACGGGAGGGCCCTCAATGAGCAGTTCTTC. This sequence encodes CASSRDGRALNEQFF.